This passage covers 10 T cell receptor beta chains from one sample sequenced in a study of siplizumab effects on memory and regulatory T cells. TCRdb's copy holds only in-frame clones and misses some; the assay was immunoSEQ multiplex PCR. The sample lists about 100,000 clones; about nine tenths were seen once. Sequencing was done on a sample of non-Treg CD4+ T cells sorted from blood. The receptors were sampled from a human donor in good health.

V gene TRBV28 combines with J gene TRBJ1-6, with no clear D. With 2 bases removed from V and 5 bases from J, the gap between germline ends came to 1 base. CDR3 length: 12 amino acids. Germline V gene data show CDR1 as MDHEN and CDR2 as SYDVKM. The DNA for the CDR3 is TGTGCCAGCAGTTTAAATAATTCACCCCTCCACTTT. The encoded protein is CASSLNNSPLHF.

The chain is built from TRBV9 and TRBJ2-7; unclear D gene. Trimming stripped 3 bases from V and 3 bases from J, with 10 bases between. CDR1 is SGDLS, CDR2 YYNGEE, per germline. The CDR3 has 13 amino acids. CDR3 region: CASSAPDHYEQYF. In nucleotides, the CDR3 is TGTGCCAGCAGCGCCCCTGACCACTACGAGCAGTACTTC.

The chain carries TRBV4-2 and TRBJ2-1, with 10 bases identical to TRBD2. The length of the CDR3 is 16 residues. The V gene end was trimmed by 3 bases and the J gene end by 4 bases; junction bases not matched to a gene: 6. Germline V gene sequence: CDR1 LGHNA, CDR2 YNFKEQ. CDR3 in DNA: TGTGCCAGCAGCCAGACCTTAGCGGGAGGTTACAATGAGCAGTTCTTC. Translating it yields CASSQTLAGGYNEQFF.

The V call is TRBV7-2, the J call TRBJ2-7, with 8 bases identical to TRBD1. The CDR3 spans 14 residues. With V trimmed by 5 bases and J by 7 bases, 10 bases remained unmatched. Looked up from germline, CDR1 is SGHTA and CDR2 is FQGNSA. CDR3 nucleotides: TGTGCCAGCAGCCATGGACAGGGCAGGTGGGAGCAGTACTTC. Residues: CASSHGQGRWEQYF.

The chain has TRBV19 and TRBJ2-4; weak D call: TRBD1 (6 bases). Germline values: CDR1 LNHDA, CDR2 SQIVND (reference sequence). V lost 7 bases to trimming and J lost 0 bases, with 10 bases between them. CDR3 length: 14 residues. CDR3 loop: CASTQGLAKNIQYF. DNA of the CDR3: TGTGCCAGTACCCAGGGGTTAGCCAAAAACATTCAGTACTTC.

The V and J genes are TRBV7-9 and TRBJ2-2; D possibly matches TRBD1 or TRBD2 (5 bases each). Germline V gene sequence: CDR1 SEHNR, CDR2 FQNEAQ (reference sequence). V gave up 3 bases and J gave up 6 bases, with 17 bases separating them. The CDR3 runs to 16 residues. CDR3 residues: CASSFTTGAPSGELFF. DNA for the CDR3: TGTGCCAGCAGCTTTACGACCGGGGCCCCGTCCGGGGAGCTGTTTTTT.

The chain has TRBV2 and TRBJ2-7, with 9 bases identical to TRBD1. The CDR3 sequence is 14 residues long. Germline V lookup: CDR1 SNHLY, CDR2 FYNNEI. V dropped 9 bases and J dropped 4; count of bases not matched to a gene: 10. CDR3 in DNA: TGTGCCAGTAGACCGGGACAGGGTAAATACGAGCAGTACTTC. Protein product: CASRPGQGKYEQYF.

CDR3: CASSVTTYNEQFF. The CDR3, as DNA: TGTGCCAGCAGCGTAACCACTTACAATGAGCAGTTCTTC. The chain has TRBV9 and TRBJ2-1, with D unclear. V lost 1 base to trimming and J lost 4 bases, with 6 bases between them. Germline V gives CDR1 SGDLS, CDR2 YYNGEE. This CDR3 region has 13 residues.

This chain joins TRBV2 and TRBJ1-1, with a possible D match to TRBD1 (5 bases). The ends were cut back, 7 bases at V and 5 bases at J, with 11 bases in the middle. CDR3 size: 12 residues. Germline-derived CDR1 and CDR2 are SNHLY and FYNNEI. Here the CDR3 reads CASNRQKTEAFF. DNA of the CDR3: TGTGCCAGCAACCGACAGAAAACTGAAGCTTTCTTT.

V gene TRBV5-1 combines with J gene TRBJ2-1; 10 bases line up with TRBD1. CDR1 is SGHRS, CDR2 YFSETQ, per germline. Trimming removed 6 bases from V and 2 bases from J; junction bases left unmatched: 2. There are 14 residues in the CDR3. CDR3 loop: CASKGTGAYNEQFF. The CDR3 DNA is TGCGCCAGCAAAGGGACAGGGGCCTACAATGAGCAGTTCTTC.